This TCR beta chain was documented in a study of T cell changes during pregnancy in multiple sclerosis. Germline-derived CDR1 and CDR2 are MNHEY and SVGAGI. V was clipped by 5 bases and J by 3 bases; unmatched bases: 6. The CDR3 has 15 amino acids. The assay was immunoSEQ multiplex PCR, and TCRdb's table has in-frame clones only and misses some. The sample has around 37,000 clones; 91% are singletons. The sequences come from CD8+ T cells from peripheral blood mononuclear cells, collected in the second trimester of pregnancy. The chain combines TRBV6-5 with TRBJ2-7, with 11 bases matching TRBD2. The TCR was taken from a female donor with multiple sclerosis, enrolled in a pregnancy study. This CDR3 is CASSPGLAGFYEQYF. CDR3 DNA: TGTGCCAGCAGTCCCGGACTAGCGGGCTTCTACGAGCAGTACTTC.